This TCR beta chain stems from a study of shared T cell receptors in the human thymus. Here immunoSEQ multiplex PCR was the method, and the copy in TCRdb shows in-frame clones only, minus some. The sample holds just under 550,000 clones; around 78% are singletons and the top ten take around 0.012%. V was clipped by 4 bases and J by 4 bases, with 14 bases between them. CDR3 size: 15 residues. Germline lookup yields CDR1 MGHRA and CDR2 YSYEKL. Separately, the same data were catalogued under a study of human thymus T cells. That work contributes: Gene usage for V and J segments appeared biased in thymic and blood repertoires.

The TCR originated in a boy less than two years old with a congenital heart defect. This chain connects TRBV4-1 to TRBJ1-5; tentatively, D is TRBD1 (6 bases). The sample was thymocytes. This chain's CDR3 is CASSRRLQGNQPQHF. CDR3 bases: TGCGCCAGCAGCCGCAGACTACAGGGAAATCAGCCCCAGCATTTT.